This T cell receptor beta chain was observed in a study of cytomegalovirus exposure and HLA in healthy donors. Study results and caveats: HLA alleles showed associations with 15,000 to 20,000 TCR beta sequences in a later analysis, at a 0.05 false discovery rate. The investigators catalogued 150 or so TCR beta chains as cytomegalovirus-associated.

As to this clone: Its matching antigen is unknown.

Trimming shortened V by 7 bases and J by 8 bases, and 15 bases separated the two germline ends. The CDR3 sequence is 13 residues long. CDR1 is SGHVS, CDR2 FQNEAQ, per germline. PCR used 60 Vbeta primers and 13 Jbeta primers. This table comes from immunoSEQ multiplex PCR, and its TCRdb copy is limited to in-frame clones, with some not included. The sample shows some 120,000 clones, about four fifths of them seen only once. There were likely unrecorded immune exposures, though donors were nominally healthy when sampled. The sample consisted of PBMCs. This receptor was obtained from a man in his forties or fifties in good health and CMV-seronegative. The chain recombines TRBV7-8 with TRBJ2-1, with a tentative D call TRBD1 (6 bases). In DNA, the CDR3 is TGTGCCAGCATCGCCAGGGGAGTGGATGAGCAGTTCTTC. Protein product: CASIARGVDEQFF.